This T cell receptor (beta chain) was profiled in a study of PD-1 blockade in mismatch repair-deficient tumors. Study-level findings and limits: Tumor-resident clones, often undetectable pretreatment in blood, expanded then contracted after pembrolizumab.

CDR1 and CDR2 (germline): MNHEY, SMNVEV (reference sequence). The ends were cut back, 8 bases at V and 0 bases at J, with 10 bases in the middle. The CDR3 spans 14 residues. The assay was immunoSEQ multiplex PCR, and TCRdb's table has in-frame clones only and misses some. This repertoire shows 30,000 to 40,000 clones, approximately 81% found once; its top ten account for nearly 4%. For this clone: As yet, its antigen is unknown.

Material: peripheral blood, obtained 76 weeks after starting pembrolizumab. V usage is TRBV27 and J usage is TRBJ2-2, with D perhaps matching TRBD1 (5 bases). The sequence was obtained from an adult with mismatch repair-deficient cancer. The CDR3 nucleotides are TGTGCCAGCTCGACAGTCCCGAACACCGGGGAGCTGTTTTTT. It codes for CASSTVPNTGELFF.